The 28 T cell receptor beta chains below all came from one sample that was sequenced in a study of shared clonotypes between healthy human individuals. Naive CD8 populations comprised CD45RO-negative cells positively selected for CCR7, excluding terminally differentiated effector memory CD45RA+ cells. Data came from immunoSEQ multiplex PCR; TCRdb stores just in-frame clones and leaves some out. This table holds about 2.1 million clones, just over 90% found once. Sequenced input: naive CD8+ T cells from PBMCs. These receptors all stem from a man younger than 35 in good health. Some clones in this sample may be carry-over from other donors' samples.

The genes are TRBV30 and TRBJ2-7; 7 bases are shared with TRBD1. The CDR3 runs 15 residues. CDR1 and CDR2 from the germline V gene are GTSNPN and SVGIG (reference sequence). The V gene end was trimmed by 0 bases and the J gene end by 0 bases; junction bases not matched to a gene: 5. The CDR3 sequence: CAWSVGTESSYEQYF. CDR3 DNA: TGTGCCTGGAGTGTTGGGACAGAAAGCTCCTACGAGCAGTACTTC.

The V and J genes are TRBV27 and TRBJ2-3; D is undetermined. The V and J ends lost 4 bases and 4 bases respectively, with 9 bases between them. Germline-derived CDR1 and CDR2 are MNHEY and SMNVEV (reference sequence). CDR3 length: 13 amino acids. Here the CDR3 DNA reads TGTGCCAGCAGTTCAGACCGACCAGATACGCAGTATTTT. Residues: CASSSDRPDTQYF.

The V call is TRBV5-5, the J call TRBJ2-3, with D perhaps TRBD2 (5 bases). V was clipped by 0 bases and J by 3 bases, with 5 bases between them. The CDR3 has 13 amino acids. CDR1 and CDR2 (germline): SGHKS, YYEKEE (reference sequence). The CDR3 loop is CASSLGRTDTQYF. The CDR3 region has the DNA TGTGCCAGCAGCTTGGGGAGGACAGATACGCAGTATTTT.

V is TRBV10-2 and J is TRBJ2-2; D remains ambiguous. Deletions cut 6 bases from V and 1 base from J, with 3 bases between. Germline CDR1 is WSHSY and CDR2 is SAAADI. The CDR3 covers 12 residues. Written as DNA, the CDR3 is TGCGCCAGCAGGCTGAACACCGGGGAGCTGTTTTTT. Protein sequence: CASRLNTGELFF.

This clone is a singleton in its sample. The CDR3 loop reads CASSFYLEKLFF. DNA for the CDR3: TGTGCCAGCAGTTTTTACCTCGAAAAACTGTTTTTT. The chain links TRBV28 to TRBJ1-4; D remains unclear. The V and J ends lost 3 bases and 8 bases respectively, with 7 bases between them. Germline V CDR1 and CDR2: MDHEN, SYDVKM. The CDR3 spans 12 residues.

The rearrangement joins TRBV13 to TRBJ2-1, with D possibly TRBD2 on 5 matching bases. Looked up from germline, CDR1 is PRHDT and CDR2 is FYEKMQ (reference sequence). Trimming left V 6 bases short and J 6 bases short, with 15 bases between. CDR3 length equals 14 residues. The CDR3 region has the DNA TGTGCCAGCAGTCCTCAGCGGACCATCAATGAGCAGTTCTTC. This codes for CASSPQRTINEQFF.

This clone was recorded a few times. This chain connects TRBV7-9 to TRBJ1-5, with D hard to call. Germline CDR1 and CDR2: SEHNR and FQNEAQ (reference sequence). The V and J ends lost 5 bases and 5 bases respectively, with 13 bases between them. The CDR3 is 14 residues long. The CDR3 reads CASSLHGLYQPQHF. The CDR3 region has the DNA TGTGCCAGCAGCCTTCACGGTCTGTATCAGCCCCAGCATTTT.

The chain carries TRBV6-1 and TRBJ2-1; tentative D call: TRBD2 (5 bases). V lost 1 base and J 3 bases, leaving 7 bases between the germline ends. The CDR3 has 14 residues. Germline V gene sequence: CDR1 MNHNS, CDR2 SASEGT. CDR3 sequence (DNA): TGTGCCAGCAGTGAAGAACGGGACTACAATGAGCAGTTCTTC. As protein: CASSEERDYNEQFF.

This sequence joins TRBV9 and TRBJ1-2, with TRBD1 matching 7 bases. The CDR3 totals 15 residues. The J segment lost 6 bases and the V segment lost 4 bases, leaving 12 bases of the junction unmatched. CDR1 and CDR2 from the germline V gene are SGDLS and YYNGEE. CDR3 protein: CASSRAGNRGHGYTF. The CDR3 nucleotides are TGTGCCAGCAGCCGAGCGGGGAACAGGGGACATGGCTACACCTTC.

This clone came up once. The V and J genes are TRBV10-3 and TRBJ2-5, with 7 bases aligning to TRBD2. After removal of 4 bases from V and 5 bases from J, the junction contained 13 bases not matched to a gene. The CDR3 has 16 amino acids. Germline lookup yields CDR1 ENHRY and CDR2 SYGVKD. The CDR3 DNA follows: TGTGCCATCAGTGGAACTAGTGTGGAGGGAGGGGAGACCCAGTACTTC. Its protein is CAISGTSVEGGETQYF.

The chain joins TRBV28 to TRBJ2-5, with 9 bases fitting TRBD1. The CDR3 is 14 amino acids. CDR1 is MDHEN and CDR2 is SYDVKM in the germline V gene. Germline trimming cut 6 bases from V and 5 bases from J; bases unmatched to any gene: 7. In nucleotides, the CDR3 is TGTGCCAGCAGCCCGACAGGGGGAATCGAGACCCAGTACTTC. Protein sequence: CASSPTGGIETQYF.

V gene TRBV9 combines with J gene TRBJ2-7, with D hard to call. CDR1 is SGDLS, CDR2 YYNGEE, per germline. CDR3 size: 14 residues. V was clipped by 0 bases and J by 2 bases, with 9 bases between them. The CDR3 here is CASSVAQSPYEQYF. The DNA for the CDR3 is TGTGCCAGCAGCGTAGCCCAATCCCCCTACGAGCAGTACTTC. The complete variable domain, with remaining parts taken from reference TRBV9 and TRBJ2-7, reads DSGVTQTPKHLITATGQRVTLRCSPRSGDLSVYWYQQSLDQGLQFLIQYYNGEERAKGNILERFSAQQFPDLHSELNLSSLELGDSALYFCASSVAQSPYEQYFGPGTRLTVT.

The chain recombines TRBV11-2 with TRBJ2-3, with D perhaps matching TRBD1 (5 bases). CDR1 SGHAT and CDR2 FQNNGV come from the germline V gene. The V end was cut by 6 bases, the J end by 4 bases, with 17 bases between. There are 15 residues in the CDR3. The CDR3 DNA follows: TGTGCCAGCAGTTCCATACCGACAGACGCAGATACGCAGTATTTT. Translation: CASSSIPTDADTQYF. The full variable domain, rest sourced from reference TRBV11-2 and TRBJ2-3, is EAGVAQSPRYKIIEKRQSVAFWCNPISGHATLYWYQQILGQGPKLLIQFQNNGVVDDSQLPKDRFSAERLKGVDSTLKIQPAKLEDSAVYLCASSSIPTDADTQYFGPGTRLTVL.

V usage is TRBV7-9 and J usage is TRBJ2-5; D not resolved. Trimming left V 4 bases short and J 5 bases short, with 8 bases between. The CDR3 runs to 12 residues. CDR1 and CDR2 from the germline V gene are SEHNR and FQNEAQ (reference sequence). This CDR3 is CASSSLLETQYF. CDR3 bases: TGTGCCAGCAGCTCTCTACTGGAGACCCAGTACTTC. The full variable domain, completed using reference TRBV7-9 and TRBJ2-5, is DTGVSQNPRHKITKRGQNVTFRCDPISEHNRLYWYRQTLGQGPEFLTYFQNEAQLEKSRLLSDRFSAERPKGSFSTLEIQRTEQGDSAMYLCASSSLLETQYFGPGTRLLVL.

The CDR3 here is CSVERSGYEQYF. The DNA of the CDR3 is TGCAGCGTTGAGCGTAGCGGTTACGAGCAGTACTTC. This chain joins TRBV29-1 and TRBJ2-7, with D possibly being TRBD2 (6 bases). The CDR3 loop spans 12 amino acids. The V gene's germline CDR1 is SQVTM and CDR2 ANQGSEA. Trimming took 3 bases from V and 4 from J, leaving 10 bases between them.

The rearrangement links TRBV11-2 to TRBJ2-1; no clear D. The CDR3 loop spans 13 amino acids. V lost 5 bases to trimming and J lost 3 bases, with 8 bases between them. Per the germline V gene, CDR1 is SGHAT and CDR2 is FQNNGV. The chain's CDR3 is CASSPANYNEQFF. The DNA for the CDR3 is TGTGCCAGCAGCCCGGCAAACTACAATGAGCAGTTCTTC.

The chain links TRBV6-1 to TRBJ2-7, with 7 bases aligning to TRBD2. Germline-derived CDR1 and CDR2 are MNHNS and SASEGT. The CDR3 is 13 amino acids. Unmatched junction bases numbered 4, after V lost 8 bases and J lost 0 bases. The CDR3 is CASGGGSSYEQYF. The CDR3 DNA reads TGTGCCAGCGGGGGGGGAAGCTCCTACGAGCAGTACTTC.

As to this clone: This same CDR3 is encoded by further DNA sequences in the sample. The chain is built from TRBV7-2 and TRBJ2-1; 9 bases match TRBD2. The germline V gene encodes CDR1 SGHTA and CDR2 FQGNSA. V lost 3 bases, J lost 5 bases, and 2 bases stayed unmatched. CDR3 size: 14 residues. The DNA for the CDR3 is TGTGCCAGCAGCTTGCTAGCGGGAAACAATGAGCAGTTCTTC. Residues: CASSLLAGNNEQFF.

The chain is built from TRBV28 and TRBJ2-5, with D maybe TRBD2 (6 bases). The CDR3 totals 13 residues. In germline, CDR1 is MDHEN, CDR2 SYDVKM. V was clipped by 6 bases and J by 5 bases, with 13 bases between them. The CDR3 DNA sequence: TGTGCCAGCAGCTGGGGGAGGAGGGAGACCCAGTACTTC. It encodes CASSWGRRETQYF.

V gene TRBV27 combines with J gene TRBJ2-1, with a possible D match to TRBD2 (6 bases). V lost 5 bases, J lost 5 bases, and 22 bases lay in between. The germline V gene has CDR1 MNHEY and CDR2 SMNVEV (reference sequence). The CDR3 loop spans 17 amino acids. In nucleotides, the CDR3 is TGTGCCAGCAGTACGCCGGGGGTGAGGGGCCTGCACAATGAGCAGTTCTTC. Encoded protein: CASSTPGVRGLHNEQFF.

Only one count was recorded for this clone. The chain combines TRBV5-1 with TRBJ2-1, with TRBD2 identical over 8 bases. CDR3 size: 20 residues. Germline CDR1 is SGHRS and CDR2 is YFSETQ. The junction had 22 bases not matched to a gene; V was cut back by 0 bases and J by 8 bases. CDR3 in amino acids: CASSLALVGALAGRGDEQFF. The CDR3 DNA sequence: TGCGCCAGCAGCTTGGCTCTTGTGGGAGCTCTAGCGGGTCGGGGAGATGAGCAGTTCTTC.

This rearrangement joins TRBV15 to TRBJ2-1; D not certain. CDR3 length: 14 amino acids. Germline V gene lookup returns CDR1 LNHNV and CDR2 YYDKDF (reference sequence). The V end lost 5 bases, the J end lost 9 bases, and 17 bases lay between the germline ends. CDR3 sequence: CATSVGFGIGEQFF. The CDR3 DNA reads as TGTGCCACCAGCGTGGGATTCGGTATCGGTGAGCAGTTCTTC.

This chain joins TRBV7-2 and TRBJ2-6; the D gene is possibly TRBD1 (5 bases). From germline, CDR1 is SGHTA and CDR2 FQGNSA. The CDR3 contains 19 residues. Trimming removed 1 base from V and 0 bases from J, with 16 bases in between. The CDR3 is CASSLVSGQVNSGANVLTF. The CDR3 DNA sequence: TGTGCCAGCAGCTTAGTGTCAGGGCAGGTAAACTCTGGGGCCAACGTCCTGACTTTC.

The rearrangement links TRBV5-1 to TRBJ2-1; possible D gene TRBD1, 5 bases. CDR3 size: 14 residues. Per the germline V gene, CDR1 is SGHRS and CDR2 is YFSETQ. V was shortened by 4 bases and J by 4 bases, with 12 bases between the two germline ends. The CDR3 region is CASSQGDSYNEQFF. The CDR3 DNA reads TGCGCCAGCAGCCAAGGCGACAGTTACAATGAGCAGTTCTTC.

The chain carries TRBV13 and TRBJ2-7, with 13 bases that match TRBD2. The CDR3 loop spans 16 amino acids. Trimming cost V 5 bases and J 2 bases; bases outside gene matches: 6. CDR1 PRHDT and CDR2 FYEKMQ come from the germline V gene (reference sequence). The CDR3 here is CASSPSGTSGTYEQYF. In DNA, the CDR3 is TGTGCCAGCAGCCCCAGTGGGACTAGCGGGACCTACGAGCAGTACTTC.

This chain joins TRBV28 and TRBJ2-7; 14 bases fit TRBD2. The CDR3 has 16 residues. CDR1 is MDHEN and CDR2 is SYDVKM in the germline V gene. V dropped 5 bases and J dropped 5; count of bases not matched to a gene: 8. This chain's CDR3 is CASSREGLAGVHEQYF. CDR3 sequence (DNA): TGTGCCAGCAGTCGAGAGGGACTAGCGGGAGTCCACGAGCAGTACTTC.

In the case of this clone: Sequence at one end of the junction differs from germline and may be a read error. The CDR3 nucleotides read TGTGCCAGCAGCTTATCGAATCTAGCGGGACAGTTCTTC. This sequence encodes CASSLSNLAGQFF. V gene TRBV27 combines with J gene TRBJ2-1; 9 bases fit TRBD2. The CDR3 totals 13 residues. Germline CDR1 is MNHEY and CDR2 is SMNVEV (reference sequence).

The rearrangement joins TRBV7-9 to TRBJ1-2; D perhaps matches TRBD1 (5 bases). The CDR3 length is 16 residues. Germline V lookup: CDR1 SEHNR, CDR2 FQNEAQ (reference sequence). V was cut by 1 base and J by 8 bases, with 20 bases left in between. The CDR3 spells CASSLVGGAGPRGYTF. In DNA, the CDR3 is TGTGCCAGCAGCTTAGTGGGTGGGGCTGGCCCCCGCGGCTACACCTTC.